These 17 T cell receptor beta chains were sequenced from one sample in a study of cytomegalovirus exposure and HLA in healthy donors. The study ran its PCR with 60 Vbeta and 13 Jbeta primers. Sequencing used immunoSEQ multiplex PCR; TCRdb keeps in-frame clones, though not all of them. In the table there are around 130,000 clones, around 83% of which are singletons. Sequenced material: PBMCs. The receptors originated from a girl aged 2 to 9 in good health and CMV-seronegative.

This clone showed up just once. This chain links TRBV16 with TRBJ1-5; D gene ambiguous. V lost 2 bases to trimming and J lost 6 bases, with 8 bases between them. Germline V gives CDR1 KGHSY, CDR2 FQNENV. This CDR3 has 13 amino acids. CDR3 nucleotides: TGTGCCAGCAGCCAAGAGAGGGTTCAGCCCCAGCATTTT. It codes for CASSQERVQPQHF.

The rearrangement uses TRBV25-1 and TRBJ2-1; 8 bases are a match to TRBD1. Losses at the gene ends were 7 bases for V and 1 base for J; bases not matched to a gene: 6. This CDR3 spans 15 amino acids. Germline V gene data show CDR1 as MGHDK and CDR2 as SYGVNS. This CDR3 reads CASTEGQGSYNEQFF. DNA of the CDR3: TGTGCCAGCACCGAAGGACAGGGATCCTACAATGAGCAGTTCTTC.

The CDR3 here is CASSRRDSDGELFF. CDR3 in DNA: TGCGCCAGCAGCCGGAGGGATAGCGACGGGGAGCTGTTTTTT. The V call is TRBV5-1, the J call TRBJ2-2, with D maybe TRBD2 (6 bases). This CDR3 spans 14 amino acids. V gave up 4 bases and J gave up 7 bases, with 14 bases separating them. Germline CDR1 SGHRS, CDR2 YFSETQ.

J is TRBJ2-5 and V is TRBV29-1, with 7 bases lining up with TRBD1. Germline CDR1 reads SQVTM; CDR2 reads ANQGSEA. The CDR3 runs 13 residues. V lost 6 bases and J lost 4; bases outside the gene matches: 8. CDR3: CSVAQGLVETQYF. The CDR3 region has the DNA TGCAGCGTCGCACAGGGGCTTGTAGAGACCCAGTACTTC.

The chain carries TRBV29-1 and TRBJ2-2; a weak D match, TRBD1 (6 bases). The germline V and J ends were trimmed by 6 bases and 4 bases, with 15 bases remaining between them. Germline CDR1 SQVTM, CDR2 ANQGSEA. There are 14 residues in the CDR3. CDR3 nucleotide sequence: TGCAGCGTACACTTGACAGGATCCACCGGGGAGCTGTTTTTT. Residues: CSVHLTGSTGELFF.

This chain links TRBV7-3 with TRBJ2-7; the match to TRBD2 covers 8 bases. The V segment lost 1 base and the J segment 2 bases; nucleotides outside the gene matches: 1. CDR3 size: 14 residues. The germline V gene has CDR1 SGHTA and CDR2 FQGTGA. The CDR3 DNA follows: TGTGCCAGCAGCTTAAACGGGGGGGCCTACGAGCAGTACTTC. Translation gives CASSLNGGAYEQYF.

The rearrangement links TRBV28 to TRBJ2-1; tentative D call: TRBD1 (5 bases). The CDR3 is 13 residues long. Germline-derived CDR1 and CDR2 are MDHEN and SYDVKM. The V end lost 9 bases, the J end lost 5 bases, and 14 bases lay between the germline ends. CDR3 residues: CARGRTSDNEQFF. In nucleotides, the CDR3 is TGTGCCAGGGGCAGGACAAGCGACAATGAGCAGTTCTTC.

The chain is built from TRBV18 and TRBJ1-3; 7 nucleotides align to TRBD1. Germline CDR1 KGHSH, CDR2 LQKENI. V trimming: 3 bases; J trimming: 3 bases; junction bases outside the gene matches: 11. The CDR3 runs 17 residues. The CDR3 spells CASSPIPETGFGNTIYF. CDR3 nucleotide sequence: TGTGCCAGCTCACCGATCCCGGAGACAGGGTTTGGAAACACCATATATTTT. Combining the CDR3 with reference TRBV18 and TRBJ1-3 gives the whole variable domain NAGVMQNPRHLVRRRGQEARLRCSPMKGHSHVYWYRQLPEEGLKFMVYLQKENIIDESGMPKERFSAEFPKEGPSILRIQQVVRGDSAAYFCASSPIPETGFGNTIYFGEGSWLTVV.

The genes are TRBV7-3 and TRBJ2-3; TRBD2 matches at 8 bases. The CDR3 extends over 16 amino acids. V was pared by 5 bases and J by 4 bases, with 11 bases of the junction left unmatched. Germline CDR1 is SGHTA and CDR2 is FQGTGA. CDR3 residues: CASSIRGLVPSDTQYF. CDR3 in DNA: TGTGCCAGCAGCATTAGGGGACTAGTCCCTTCAGATACGCAGTATTTT. Supplemented by reference TRBV7-3 and TRBJ2-3, the full variable domain reads GAGVSQTPSNKVTEKGKYVELRCDPISGHTALYWYRQSLGQGPEFLIYFQGTGAADDSGLPNDRFFAVRPEGSVSTLKIQRTERGDSAVYLCASSIRGLVPSDTQYFGPGTRLTVL.

The rearrangement joins TRBV10-2 to TRBJ2-5; D is possibly TRBD1 (6 bases). Trimming stripped 7 bases from V and 1 base from J, with 19 bases between. The CDR3 has 16 residues. Germline V CDR1 and CDR2: WSHSY, SAAADI. CDR3 loop: CASTEGVRAIQETQYF. The CDR3 nucleotides read TGCGCCAGCACCGAGGGGGTCAGGGCGATCCAAGAGACCCAGTACTTC.

The rearrangement joins TRBV4-3 to TRBJ2-1; D might be TRBD2 (6 bases). The germline V and J ends were trimmed by 6 bases and 6 bases, with 21 bases remaining between them. Germline CDR1 LGHNA, CDR2 YSLEER. This CDR3 contains 16 residues. The DNA of the CDR3 is TGCGCCAGCAGAAATCGACAGACCGCGGGGTTCAATGAGCAGTTCTTC. Translating it yields CASRNRQTAGFNEQFF.

This sequence joins TRBV14 and TRBJ2-1, with TRBD2 matching over 9 bases. CDR1 is SGHDN, CDR2 FVKESK, per germline. The CDR3 is made up of 16 amino acids. J was trimmed by 2 bases and V by 1 base; bases with no gene match: 3. The chain's CDR3 is CASSQVKRGAYNEQFF. The CDR3 DNA reads as TGTGCCAGCAGCCAAGTAAAGCGGGGGGCCTACAATGAGCAGTTCTTC.

The chain couples TRBV11-2 to TRBJ1-6; D uncertain. V gave up 0 bases and J gave up 8 bases, with 5 bases separating them. The length of the CDR3 is 13 residues. Looked up from germline, CDR1 is SGHAT and CDR2 is FQNNGV. The CDR3 DNA reads as TGTGCCAGCAGCTTAGAATTCGATTCACCCCTCCACTTT. The encoded protein is CASSLEFDSPLHF.

The chain couples TRBV13 to TRBJ1-1; 7 nucleotides align to TRBD1. This CDR3 spans 14 amino acids. V lost 5 bases and J lost 7; bases outside the gene matches: 10. Germline V gene lookup returns CDR1 PRHDT and CDR2 FYEKMQ (reference sequence). CDR3 region: CASSEGTASLEAFF. The DNA for the CDR3 is TGTGCCAGCAGCGAGGGGACAGCGAGCCTTGAAGCTTTCTTT.

The rearrangement uses TRBV27 and TRBJ1-3, with D possibly being TRBD1 (6 bases). The CDR3 sequence is 14 residues long. Trimming shortened V by 6 bases and J by 4 bases, and 13 bases separated the two germline ends. Germline lookup yields CDR1 MNHEY and CDR2 SMNVEV (reference sequence). The DNA for the CDR3 is TGTGCCAGCAGATCGCAGGGGCGGGGAAACACCATATATTTT. Residues: CASRSQGRGNTIYF.

V and J are TRBV7-3 and TRBJ2-7; no definite D call. Germline V gene lookup returns CDR1 SGHTA and CDR2 FQGTGA. The CDR3 contains 16 residues. V was cut by 1 base and J by 0 bases, with 13 bases left in between. The CDR3 protein is CASSLSSAGLSYEQYF. CDR3 coding DNA: TGTGCCAGCAGCTTAAGCTCGGCAGGTCTCTCCTACGAGCAGTACTTC.

V gene TRBV7-9 combines with J gene TRBJ2-7, with D possibly matching TRBD2 (6 bases). Germline assignment: CDR1 SEHNR and CDR2 FQNEAQ (reference sequence). The CDR3 length is 13 residues. The DNA for the CDR3 is TGTGCTTCATCCGGACTAAGTCATTTGGAGCAGTACTTC. It translates to CASSGLSHLEQYF. Supplemented by reference TRBV7-9 and TRBJ2-7, the full variable domain reads DTGVSQNPRHKITKRGQNVTFRCDPISEHNRLYWYRQTLGQGPEFLTYFQNEAQLEKSRLLSDRFSAERPKGSFSTLEIQRTEQGDSAMYLCASSGLSHLEQYFGPGTRLTVT.